These 5 T cell receptor beta chains came from one sample sequenced in a study. Method: immunoSEQ multiplex PCR; TCRdb's copy keeps in-frame clones and lacks some. The sample contains approximately 70,000 clones, 93% of which appear only once. Sequencing used PBMCs. The receptors derive from a man between 35 and 55 years old with rheumatoid arthritis.

The chain couples TRBV18 to TRBJ2-1; a weak D match, TRBD2 (6 bases). The V end lost 0 bases, the J end lost 6 bases, and 9 bases lay between the germline ends. The germline V gene has CDR1 KGHSH and CDR2 LQKENI. CDR3 size: 14 residues. The CDR3 DNA sequence: TGTGCCAGCTCACCACCGGAGGGTGGCAATGAGCAGTTCTTC. Its protein is CASSPPEGGNEQFF.

The V call is TRBV4-2, the J call TRBJ2-2; no definite D call. V shed 6 bases and J shed 0 bases, with 17 bases lying between them. Germline CDR1 and CDR2: LGHNA and YNFKEQ. There are 17 residues in the CDR3. The CDR3 nucleotides are TGTGCCAGCAGTATCACTTTAGTAGTAACGAACACCGGGGAGCTGTTTTTT. Protein product: CASSITLVVTNTGELFF.

This clone was seen only once. The gene calls are TRBV27 and TRBJ2-1; TRBD1 matches at 10 bases. Germline V gene data show CDR1 as MNHEY and CDR2 as SMNVEV (reference sequence). This CDR3 spans 15 amino acids. Trimming cost V 5 bases and J 4 bases; bases outside gene matches: 5. CDR3 sequence: CASSPWTGGYNEQFF. As DNA, the CDR3 is TGTGCCAGCAGTCCCTGGACAGGGGGGTACAATGAGCAGTTCTTC.

This chain uses TRBV11-3 with TRBJ1-2; D possibly corresponds to TRBD1 (5 bases). Trimming left V 3 bases short and J 6 bases short, with 11 bases between. Germline lookup yields CDR1 SGHNT and CDR2 YENEEA. CDR3 length equals 13 residues. The CDR3 DNA is TGTGCCAGCAGCTTTATCGGGGGTGATGGCTACACCTTC. It is translated as CASSFIGGDGYTF.

This clone came up a few times. V usage is TRBV2 and J usage is TRBJ1-2; 9 bases agree with TRBD1. Trimming at V came to 0 bases and at J to 4 bases, leaving 9 bases not matched to a gene. The length of the CDR3 is 17 residues. Germline lookup yields CDR1 SNHLY and CDR2 FYNNEI. The CDR3 sequence: CASSEAEQGAIGYGYTF. DNA of the CDR3: TGTGCCAGCAGTGAAGCGGAACAGGGGGCAATCGGCTATGGCTACACCTTC. The full variable domain, its missing parts supplied by reference TRBV2 and TRBJ1-2, is EPEVTQTPSHQVTQMGQEVILRCVPISNHLYFYWYRQILGQKVEFLVSFYNNEISEKSEIFDDQFSVERPDGSNFTLKIRSTKLEDSAMYFCASSEAEQGAIGYGYTFGSGTRLTVV.